The TCR beta chain under discussion was sequenced for a study of blood T cell repertoires in COVID-19. In the study overall: Samples came from the United States, Italy and Spain, spanning acute and convalescent COVID-19. Nucleic acid was either cDNA or gDNA, and it came from T cells, B-cell-depleted T cells, or PBMCs.

Methods used by the authors: Amplification of reference gene primers was used by the study to estimate nucleated cell counts. Profiled with immunoSEQ multiplex PCR; TCRdb holds only in-frame clones, not every one. The V and J calls and clone size are taken from that table; D and trimming were inferred from the DNA. Of roughly 120,000 clones in the sample, around three quarters were seen once. The CDR3 is 13 amino acids. With 2 bases removed from V and 4 bases from J, the gap between germline ends came to 8 bases. Germline lookup yields CDR1 MNHEY and CDR2 SVGAGI. This chain links TRBV6-5 with TRBJ1-2; D unclear. The sequencing sample was made of peripheral blood. The origin of this receptor is a woman of 80 years or more with acute or convalescent COVID-19. CDR3 residues: CASSYEGSYGYTF. Here the CDR3 DNA reads TGTGCCAGCAGTTACGAGGGCAGCTATGGCTACACCTTC.